This TCR beta chain was found in a study of early stage breast cancer tumors. Germline assignment: CDR1 SGHAT and CDR2 FQNNGV. V shed 0 bases and J shed 9 bases, with 9 bases lying between them. This CDR3 region has 13 residues. Clones were sequenced by immunoSEQ multiplex PCR, and TCRdb holds only the in-frame ones, with some missing. Of 35,000 to 45,000 clones listed, around 70% were seen once; the top ten hold 6.5% to 8%. This clone was counted once. The target antigen is unknown. Findings and caveats of the study: Compared with adjacent normal breast, tumors showed about 2.4-fold denser, more clonal T cells.

The sequenced material came from blood. The V and J genes are TRBV11-2 and TRBJ2-1; the D gene could be TRBD1 or TRBD2 (5 bases each). The clonotype originates from a person aged 55-75 years with breast cancer. Written as DNA, the CDR3 is TGTGCCAGCAGCTTAGATCGGGGCGGTGAGCAGTTCTTC. Protein: CASSLDRGGEQFF.